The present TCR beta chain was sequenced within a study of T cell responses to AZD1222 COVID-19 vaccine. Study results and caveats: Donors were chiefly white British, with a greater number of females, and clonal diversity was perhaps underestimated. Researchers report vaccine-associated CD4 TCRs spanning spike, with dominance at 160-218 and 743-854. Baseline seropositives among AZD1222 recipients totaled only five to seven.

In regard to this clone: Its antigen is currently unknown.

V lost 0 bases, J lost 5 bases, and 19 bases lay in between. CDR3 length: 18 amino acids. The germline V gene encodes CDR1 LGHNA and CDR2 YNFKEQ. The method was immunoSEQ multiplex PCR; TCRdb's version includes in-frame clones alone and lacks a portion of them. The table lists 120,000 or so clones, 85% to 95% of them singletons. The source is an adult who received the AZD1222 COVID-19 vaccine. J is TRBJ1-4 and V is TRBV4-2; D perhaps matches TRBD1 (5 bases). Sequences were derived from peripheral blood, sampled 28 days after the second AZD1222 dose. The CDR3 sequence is CASSQDSRWGRNNEKLFF. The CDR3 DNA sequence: TGTGCCAGCAGCCAAGATAGTAGATGGGGCAGGAACAATGAAAAACTGTTTTTT.